This TCR beta chain is from a study of shared T cell receptors in the human thymus. Method: immunoSEQ multiplex PCR; TCRdb's copy keeps in-frame clones and lacks some. The sample records under 450,000 clones, 85% to 95% being singletons. Germline V gene lookup returns CDR1 SGHDT and CDR2 YYEEEE. V was clipped by 3 bases and J by 0 bases, with 7 bases between them. This CDR3 has 14 residues. This receptor was identified in a human donor. V is TRBV5-6 and J is TRBJ2-4; D is unresolved. Sequencing was performed on thymocytes. The CDR3 DNA reads as TGTGCCAGCAGCTCCCCTGGAGCCAAAAACATTCAGTACTTC. Encoded protein: CASSSPGAKNIQYF.